The rows below give T cell receptor beta chains drawn from one sample of a study of T cell responses to AZD1222 COVID-19 vaccine. Libraries were prepared by immunoSEQ multiplex PCR; TCRdb keeps only in-frame clonotypes and omits some of them. The sample consists of about 34,000 clones, 85% to 90% of them appearing once. The starting material was peripheral blood, obtained on day 0 of AZD1222 vaccination. Source of these receptors: an adult in good health. CDR3s include the opening cysteine and the closing phenylalanine or tryptophan. A D gene is named only where the DNA matches it firmly. Some rows mark clone size as missing; the rest say once, few, many or name a class of expanded clone.

13 | . | TRBJ2-7 | TRBD2 | TRBV28 | CASRRGGPYEQYF | TGTGCCAGCAGACGGGGGGGACCCTACGAGCAGTACTTC
15 | once | TRBJ2-7 | TRBD1 | TRBV5-1 | CASSVGQGSSYEQYF | TGCGCCAGCAGCGTGGGACAGGGGTCCTCCTACGAGCAGTACTTC
16 | . | TRBJ2-3 | TRBD2 | TRBV5-1 | CASSLALAGPSDTQYF | TGCGCCAGCAGCTTGGCCCTAGCGGGGCCTAGTGATACGCAGTATTTT
13 | . | TRBJ2-7 | TRBD2 | TRBV15 | CATREGGSGEQYF | TGTGCCACCAGGGAGGGAGGGAGTGGCGAGCAGTACTTC
14 | . | TRBJ1-4 | . | TRBV7-2 | CASSLDRMSEKLFF | TGTGCCAGCAGCTTGGACCGAATGAGCGAAAAACTGTTTTTT
12 | . | TRBJ1-5 | . | TRBV14 | CASSLRGGPQHF | TGTGCCAGCAGCCTCAGGGGTGGGCCCCAGCATTTT
18 | . | TRBJ1-2 | . | TRBV28 | CASSLNQAFRTRGYGYTF | TGTGCCAGCAGTCTGAACCAGGCCTTCAGGACACGGGGTTATGGCTACACCTTC
13 | few | TRBJ2-7 | . | TRBV5-1 | CASSLDVQGEQYF | TGCGCCAGCAGCTTGGATGTCCAGGGCGAGCAGTACTTC
14 | . | TRBJ1-1 | TRBD1 | TRBV10-3 | CAISTRDSVTEAFF | TGTGCCATCAGTACCCGGGACAGTGTCACTGAAGCTTTCTTT
14 | . | TRBJ1-2 | . | TRBV6-1 | CASSERNGNYGYTF | TGTGCCAGCAGTGAAAGGAACGGGAACTATGGCTACACCTTC
14 | . | TRBJ1-4 | . | TRBV4-1 | CASSHPRPEEKLFF | TGCGCCAGCAGCCACCCCAGGCCAGAAGAAAAACTGTTTTTT
15 | . | TRBJ1-6 | TRBD1 | TRBV19 | CASQPRQGHNSPLHF | TGTGCCAGCCAACCTCGACAGGGGCATAATTCACCCCTCCACTTT
15 | few | TRBJ1-2 | TRBD1 | TRBV24-1 | CATSDLGTGVSGYTF | TGTGCCACCAGTGATTTGGGGACAGGAGTGAGTGGCTACACCTTC
16 | . | TRBJ1-2 | TRBD1 | TRBV7-2 | CASSIPGQGVSYGYTF | TGTGCCAGCAGCATTCCGGGACAGGGGGTATCATATGGCTACACCTTC
14 | . | TRBJ1-5 | . | TRBV11-2 | CASSFGPQNQPQHF | TGTGCCAGCAGCTTCGGACCGCAAAATCAGCCCCAGCATTTT
16 | once | TRBJ2-7 | . | TRBV7-2 | CASSRQGVAGTYEQYF | TGTGCCAGCAGCCGCCAGGGGGTAGCGGGAACCTACGAGCAGTACTTC
13 | . | TRBJ2-7 | . | TRBV10-1 | CASSEIASDEQYF | TGCGCCAGCAGTGAGATTGCATCTGACGAGCAGTACTTC
16 | . | TRBJ2-3 | TRBD2 | TRBV5-1 | CASAGGLAGRTDTQYF | TGCGCCAGCGCCGGCGGACTAGCGGGACGCACAGATACGCAGTATTTT
12 | . | TRBJ1-1 | TRBD1 | TRBV28 | CASRTGGTEAFF | TGTGCCAGCAGAACAGGGGGCACTGAAGCTTTCTTT
15 | . | TRBJ1-4 | . | TRBV5-1 | CASRGFEGVDEKLFF | TGCGCCAGCAGGGGGTTCGAAGGGGTTGATGAAAAACTGTTTTTT
15 | . | TRBJ2-7 | . | TRBV7-2 | CASRTAVAGTYEQYF | TGTGCCAGCAGGACGGCGGTCGCCGGCACCTACGAGCAGTACTTC
15 | . | TRBJ2-3 | . | TRBV25-1 | CASSESGRGTDTQYF | TGTGCCAGCAGTGAATCGGGTCGTGGCACAGATACGCAGTATTTT
15 | few | TRBJ2-6 | . | TRBV6-1 | CASSEEGSGANVLTF | TGTGCCAGCAGTGAAGAAGGCTCTGGGGCCAACGTCCTGACTTTC
14 | . | TRBJ1-2 | . | TRBV7-2 | CASSPRRHNYGYTF | TGTGCCAGCAGCCCCCGTCGGCATAACTATGGCTACACCTTC
13 | . | TRBJ2-1 | . | TRBV7-8 | CASSTDSNNEQFF | TGTGCCAGCAGCACGGACAGTAACAATGAGCAGTTCTTC
15 | . | TRBJ2-6 | . | TRBV5-1 | CASSLGQTSTNVLTF | TGCGCCAGCAGCTTGGGGCAGACCTCAACAAACGTCCTGACTTTC
13 | . | TRBJ2-3 | . | TRBV10-1 | CASSELPTDTQYF | TGCGCCAGCAGTGAACTACCCACAGATACGCAGTATTTT
11 | . | TRBJ2-1 | . | TRBV2 | CAVHMYNEQFF | TGTGCCGTTCACATGTACAATGAGCAGTTCTTC
12 | few | TRBJ1-2 | . | TRBV2 | CASSRPGQGYTF | TGTGCCAGCAGTAGACCCGGGCAGGGCTACACCTTC
12 | . | TRBJ1-5 | . | TRBV2 | CASSLGNQPQHF | TGTGCCAGCAGTTTAGGCAATCAGCCCCAGCATTTT
11 | . | TRBJ2-7 | TRBD1 | TRBV20-1 | CSVGTGYEQYF | TGCAGTGTGGGGACAGGCTACGAGCAGTACTTC
14 | . | TRBJ2-7 | . | TRBV19 | CASSMGGRLGEQYF | TGTGCCAGTAGTATGGGGGGGCGGCTAGGCGAGCAGTACTTC
16 | . | TRBJ1-2 | TRBD1 | TRBV28 | CASSIRQGTPLYGYTF | TGTGCCAGCAGTATCAGACAGGGCACCCCTTTGTATGGCTACACCTTC
17 | . | TRBJ2-3 | TRBD2 | TRBV11-2 | CASSLAPSGADTDTQYF | TGTGCCAGCAGCTTAGCCCCTAGCGGGGCTGACACAGATACGCAGTATTTT
15 | . | TRBJ2-3 | TRBD1 | TRBV6-5 | CASSFSGQFTDTQYF | TGTGCCAGCAGTTTCTCGGGACAGTTCACAGATACGCAGTATTTT
18 | . | TRBJ2-2 | . | TRBV6-4 | CASSPRGGASVSTGELFF | TGTGCCAGCAGCCCCCGGGGCGGAGCCTCCGTGAGCACCGGGGAGCTGTTTTTT
12 | . | TRBJ2-5 | . | TRBV18 | CASSRERETQYF | TGTGCCAGCTCACGGGAAAGGGAGACCCAGTACTTC
14 | . | TRBJ2-7 | TRBD1 | TRBV4-1 | CASSQTGQAYEQYF | TGCGCCAGCAGCCAAACGGGACAGGCCTACGAGCAGTACTTC
14 | . | TRBJ1-2 | TRBD1 | TRBV18 | CASSRTGGVVGYTF | TGTGCCAGCTCGCGTACAGGGGGCGTTGTGGGCTACACCTTC
16 | . | TRBJ2-1 | TRBD2 | TRBV11-2 | CASSLSSGGLLNEQFF | TGTGCCAGCAGCTTATCAAGCGGGGGGCTTCTCAATGAGCAGTTCTTC
13 | . | TRBJ2-7 | . | TRBV5-6 | CASSPLVVSEQYF | TGTGCCAGCAGCCCTCTTGTTGTATCCGAGCAGTACTTC
12 | . | TRBJ2-5 | . | TRBV7-2 | CASSSYRETQYF | TGTGCCAGCAGCTCCTATAGGGAGACCCAGTACTTC
17 | . | TRBJ1-2 | . | TRBV4-2 | CASSQGETGKSSYGYTF | TGTGCCAGCAGCCAAGGAGAAACAGGGAAGAGTAGCTATGGCTACACCTTC
14 | once | TRBJ1-4 | TRBD1 | TRBV2 | CASSEGTGDEKLFF | TGTGCCAGCAGTGAAGGGACAGGGGATGAAAAACTGTTTTTT
16 | . | TRBJ2-6 | . | TRBV29-1 | CSVEYEGDSGANVLTF | TGCAGCGTTGAATATGAGGGAGATTCTGGGGCCAACGTCCTGACTTTC
14 | . | TRBJ1-2 | TRBD1 | TRBV6-5 | CASSTGQGGYGYTF | TGTGCCAGCAGTACTGGACAGGGCGGCTATGGCTACACCTTC
12 | . | TRBJ1-2 | . | TRBV10-3 | CAISEREEGYTF | TGTGCCATCAGTGAGCGGGAGGAAGGCTACACCTTC
15 | . | TRBJ2-4 | . | TRBV6-2/TRBV6-3 | CASSPGDIAKNIQYF | TGTGCCAGCAGTCCAGGGGATATAGCCAAAAACATTCAGTACTTC
14 | . | TRBJ1-2 | TRBD1 | TRBV5-1 | CASSPGQGHYGYTF | TGCGCCAGCAGCCCTGGACAGGGACACTATGGCTACACCTTC
15 | . | TRBJ2-3 | TRBD1 | TRBV15 | CATSTRTGHTDTQYF | TGTGCCACCAGCACCAGGACAGGGCACACAGATACGCAGTATTTT